A selection of T cell receptor beta chains follows, all from one sample in a study of post-analysis software for immune sequencing data. TCRdb re-called the PCR reads through MiXCR, storing one row per CDR3 protein. This sample has hundreds of thousands of distinct CDR3 sequences, with around 47% found just once. Material for sequencing was blood. The receptors originated from a girl aged 5-17 years with multiple sclerosis. CDR3s include the opening cysteine and the closing phenylalanine or tryptophan. D genes are given only for firm matches. Size is omitted from some rows. Given values are once, few, many or a class for expanded clones.

V	D	J	size	DNA	CDR3
TRBV15	TRBD1	TRBJ1-2	few	TGTGCCACCAGCAGAGATCAACGACAGGGTTATGGCTACACCTTC	CATSRDQRQGYGYTF
TRBV10-3	TRBD2	TRBJ2-3	NA	TGTGCCATTGGCAGGCGGCCTAGCGGGAGTGGAGTAACAGATACGCAGTATTTT	CAIGRRPSGSGVTDTQYF
TRBV20-1	NA	TRBJ2-5	NA	TGCAGTGCTAGAGATCACGGGGGCCTCCAAGAGACCCAGTACTTC	CSARDHGGLQETQYF
TRBV29-1	NA	TRBJ2-3	NA	TGCAGCGTGGCCACTACAGGGCCGACAGATACGCAGTATTTT	CSVATTGPTDTQYF
TRBV7-6	NA	TRBJ1-5	once	TGTGCCAGCAGCTCCCTACAGGGTGAGGATCAGCCCCAGCATTTT	CASSSLQGEDQPQHF
TRBV5-1	TRBD1	TRBJ1-5	NA	TGCGCCAGCAGGGGACAGTTGCAGCATTTT	CASRGQLQHF
TRBV12-3/TRBV12-4	NA	TRBJ2-5	NA	TGTGCCAGCAGTTTAGCTAGAAAAACTGCCCAAGAGACCCAGTACTTC	CASSLARKTAQETQYF
TRBV12-3/TRBV12-4	NA	TRBJ1-1	NA	TGTGCCAGCACCGAGACAGTGAACACTGAAGCTTTCTTT	CASTETVNTEAFF
TRBV7-2	NA	TRBJ1-2	few	TGTGCCAGCAGCCCGCAATCAGGGTTTACCTATGGCTACACCTTC	CASSPQSGFTYGYTF
TRBV7-2	NA	TRBJ2-5	NA	TGTGCCAGCAGCTTAGTTGGGGGGATAGGGGAGACCCAGTACTTC	CASSLVGGIGETQYF
TRBV21-1	NA	TRBJ1-2	NA	TGTGCCAGCATCTCTTTCACAGGTCTGGCTGGCTACACCTTC	CASISFTGLAGYTF
TRBV6-5	NA	TRBJ2-7	NA	TGTGCCAGCAGCCTACTTGGGGCCGTGGGTATCTACGAGCAGTACTTC	CASSLLGAVGIYEQYF
TRBV5-1	NA	TRBJ1-1	NA	TGCGCCAGCAGCCCGTCGACAGCTGAAGCTTTCTTT	CASSPSTAEAFF
TRBV7-9	NA	TRBJ2-7	NA	TGTGCGGGGGGCACCACCTACGAGCAGTACTTC	CAGGTTYEQYF
TRBV20-1	NA	TRBJ1-2	NA	TGCAGTGCTAGAGATAGTGCTATTCGGTTTTCTGGCTACACCTTC	CSARDSAIRFSGYTF
TRBV4-1	NA	TRBJ2-5	NA	TGCGCCAGCAGTTTTGGGGGGGCGGAAGAGACCCAGTACTTC	CASSFGGAEETQYF
TRBV20-1	TRBD1	TRBJ1-2	NA	TGCAGTGCTAGAGATCCCGGGGGGAGGGGGCTCTCCTATGGCTACACCTTC	CSARDPGGRGLSYGYTF
TRBV29-1	TRBD1	TRBJ2-7	few	TGCAGCGTCCCATATACAGGGGGAGACTCCTACGAGCAGTACTTC	CSVPYTGGDSYEQYF
TRBV25-1	NA	TRBJ1-2	NA	TGTGCCAGCAGTGAATCGGGCAGGGAGGACTATGGCTACACCTTC	CASSESGREDYGYTF
TRBV29-1	NA	TRBJ2-5	NA	TGCAGCGTAGTAGGGGCCGCCAAAGAGACCCAGTACTTC	CSVVGAAKETQYF
TRBV12-3/TRBV12-4	TRBD2	TRBJ2-1	NA	TGTGCCAGCAGTTTAGGACTAGCGAGCTCCCACAATGAGCAGTTCTTC	CASSLGLASSHNEQFF
TRBV10-3	TRBD1	TRBJ2-7	NA	TGTGCCATCAATAGGAGGACAGGATCCTACAATGAGCAGTACTTC	CAINRRTGSYNEQYF
TRBV29-1	TRBD1	TRBJ2-7	NA	TGCAGCGTCTCGTACGGGACAGAGGACTACGAGCAGTACTTC	CSVSYGTEDYEQYF
TRBV29-1	NA	TRBJ1-2	few	TGCAGCGTTGAAGAAGGGGCACGGGGGGCTAACTATGGCTACACCTTC	CSVEEGARGANYGYTF